This T cell receptor (beta chain) was captured by sequencing in a study of cytomegalovirus exposure and HLA in healthy donors. The study's findings and limits: HLA-A and HLA-B allele assignments for most subjects were reportedly predicted accurately using TCR beta sequences. Analysis was carried out at a later point, and it linked a missense DCLRE1C variant to TCR beta V- and J-gene trimming. In a later analysis, productive TCRs from donors in an Asian-associated ancestry cluster reportedly carried fewer N-insertions than the cohort mean. The study designated 150 or so TCR beta chains cytomegalovirus-associated.

The CDR3 covers 16 residues. CDR1 and CDR2 (germline): SGHRS, YFSETQ. Primers included in the PCR were 60 Vbeta and 13 Jbeta primers. Produced via immunoSEQ multiplex PCR; TCRdb's table is partial and in-frame only. The repertoire shows about 160,000 clones; the top ten hold around 1.2%. As concerns this clone: Antigen specificity is unknown. A junction end diverges from the germline sequence, so it may reflect a read error. Other nucleotide sequences in the sample specify the same CDR3.

Sequencing used PBMCs. The sequence derives from a woman in her sixties or seventies in good health and CMV-seronegative. The J gene is TRBJ2-1, the V gene TRBV5-1; 7 bases match TRBD1. The CDR3 coding sequence is TGCGCCAGTAGCTTACCAGGGGGTGAGTCCTACAATGAGCAGTTCTTC. Translating it yields CASSLPGGESYNEQFF. The full variable domain, its missing parts supplied by reference TRBV5-1 and TRBJ2-1, is KAGVTQTPRYLIKTRGQQVTLSCSPISGHRSVSWYQQTPGQGLQFLFEYFSETQRNKGNFPGRFSGRQFSNSRSEMNVSTLELGDSALYLCASSLPGGESYNEQFFGPGTRLTVL.